This TCR beta chain was sequenced for a study of neurological immune-mediated disorders. TCRdb used MiXCR to reprocess the 5' RACE reads, holding one entry per CDR3 protein. The repertoire consists of about 60,000 distinct CDR3 sequences, with 3.5% to 4.5% occurring once and the leading ten covering under 2.5%. Many counts were recorded for this clonotype. J gave up 2 bases and V 5 bases, and 4 bases lay outside the gene matches. From germline, CDR1 is SGHTA and CDR2 FQGTGA. The CDR3 contains 14 residues. V gene TRBV7-3 combines with J gene TRBJ2-3, with 7 bases aligning to TRBD1. The source material was PBMCs. The clonotype originates from a woman in her fifties or sixties with multiple sclerosis. CDR3 DNA sequence: TGTGCCAGCAGCCAGGGGGTTATCACAGATACGCAGTATTTT. This codes for CASSQGVITDTQYF.